This TCR beta chain was identified in a study of T cell responses to AZD1222 COVID-19 vaccine. Study-wide results and caveats: Spike-specific TCR breadth and depth went up after people got two AZD1222 doses. The span of vaccine-associated CD4 TCRs extended across spike, with dominance at 160-218 and 743-854. Nearly half of spike-specific TCRs reportedly go after variant regions that carry no mutations.

In the case of this clone: Its antigen is currently unknown.

Measured with immunoSEQ multiplex PCR; TCRdb has only the in-frame clones, and not every one. The sample carries 100,000 or so clones, under 95% recorded once. There are 15 residues in the CDR3. The ends were cut back, 7 bases at V and 0 bases at J, with 13 bases in the middle. Germline V gives CDR1 MNHEY, CDR2 SMNVEV (reference sequence). This sample comprised peripheral blood, obtained on day 0 of AZD1222 vaccination. This clonotype was sampled from an adult in good health. The rearrangement joins TRBV27 to TRBJ1-5; D uncertain. The CDR3 nucleotides read TGTGCCAGCAATCCCAGGTACGATAGCAATCAGCCCCAGCATTTT. Protein sequence: CASNPRYDSNQPQHF.